The 10 T cell receptor beta chains reported below all come from one sample, sequenced in a study of CD8 T cells in ankylosing spondylitis. TCRdb ran MiXCR on the 5' RACE reads and lists one entry per CDR3 protein. Among some 840,000 distinct CDR3 sequences, approximately 12% were seen once, and the ten largest hold more than 0.5%. Study results and limitations: A TCR beta motif of about eight highly homologous variants appeared characteristic of ankylosing spondylitis blood.

Which antigens these TCRs recognize remains unknown. Sequenced input: blood, either unsorted or a sorted T cell fraction (not recorded which). Receptors were obtained from a male donor with ankylosing spondylitis.

This chain uses TRBV20-1 with TRBJ2-7; possible D gene TRBD2, 6 bases. V was pared by 2 bases and J by 5 bases, with 19 bases between. The length of the CDR3 is 15 residues. Looked up from germline, CDR1 is DFQATT and CDR2 is SNEGSKA (reference sequence). CDR3 coding DNA: TGCAGTGCTAGAAGGGGCGGTAGTTGGACTAACGAGCAGTACTTC. Translation: CSARRGGSWTNEQYF.

This clonotype was counted many times. The chain couples TRBV5-5 to TRBJ2-7, with D maybe TRBD2 (5 bases). The V gene's germline CDR1 is SGHKS and CDR2 YYEKEE (reference sequence). The V end lost 4 bases, the J end lost 5 bases, and 16 bases lay between the germline ends. This CDR3 has 14 amino acids. DNA for the CDR3: TGTGCCAGCAGCCCTAACAGAGAGGGCCACGAGCAGTACTTC. Translating gives CASSPNREGHEQYF.

This clonotype was seen many times. The chain has TRBV5-1 and TRBJ2-1; TRBD2 matches 8 bases. This CDR3 contains 15 residues. The germline V gene has CDR1 SGHRS and CDR2 YFSETQ. The trim removed 6 bases at V and 0 bases at J, leaving 5 bases unmatched. CDR3 nucleotides: TGCGCCAGCACCTTAGCGGGGAGCTCCTACAATGAGCAGTTCTTC. It yields the protein CASTLAGSSYNEQFF.

This clonotype showed up just a few times. The rearrangement joins TRBV20-1 to TRBJ2-4; D ambiguous. Germline CDR1 reads DFQATT; CDR2 reads SNEGSKA (reference sequence). V shed 6 bases and J shed 2 bases, with 14 bases lying between them. This CDR3 is built from 14 residues. The CDR3, as DNA: TGCAGTGCCATGGTTAGTCCGACCAAAAACATTCAGTACTTC. Translation: CSAMVSPTKNIQYF.

The chain's CDR3 is CASSETAAYEQYF. CDR3 nucleotides: TGTGCCAGCAGTGAAACGGCAGCCTACGAGCAGTACTTC. The chain combines TRBV6-1 with TRBJ2-7; D remains ambiguous. V shed 2 bases and J shed 2 bases, with 7 bases lying between them. Germline V gene sequence: CDR1 MNHNS, CDR2 SASEGT. The CDR3 totals 13 residues.

This clonotype was observed at least ten times. V gene TRBV5-5 combines with J gene TRBJ2-1; maybe TRBD1 (6 bases). With 2 bases removed from V and 0 bases from J, the gap between germline ends came to 12 bases. CDR3 size: 16 residues. The germline gives CDR1 SGHKS, CDR2 YYEKEE (reference sequence). CDR3 residues: CASSFRQVLSYNEQFF. The CDR3 DNA sequence: TGTGCCAGCAGCTTTAGACAGGTCCTCTCCTACAATGAGCAGTTCTTC.

Ten or more counts support this clonotype. The rearrangement links TRBV7-9 to TRBJ2-1, with a possible D match to TRBD2 (5 bases). Per germline, CDR1 SEHNR and CDR2 FQNEAQ (reference sequence). The CDR3 runs 14 residues. V was pared by 5 bases and J by 7 bases, with 15 bases between. The CDR3 sequence is CASSPPGFGNEQFF. The CDR3 nucleotides read TGTGCCAGCAGCCCCCCGGGATTTGGGAATGAGCAGTTCTTC.

The chain carries TRBV9 and TRBJ2-7; TRBD2 matches at 9 bases. The length of the CDR3 is 15 residues. V lost 0 bases, J lost 1 base, and 2 bases stayed unmatched. The germline V gene has CDR1 SGDLS and CDR2 YYNGEE. CDR3 sequence: CASSVAGLASYEQYF. CDR3 DNA: TGTGCCAGCAGCGTAGCCGGACTAGCGTCCTACGAGCAGTACTTC.

This clonotype was seen more than once but under ten times. The chain recombines TRBV11-2 with TRBJ2-7; 9 nucleotides line up with TRBD2. Germline V gene sequence: CDR1 SGHAT, CDR2 FQNNGV. With V trimmed by 0 bases and J by 2 bases, 8 bases remained unmatched. The CDR3 is 17 amino acids. CDR3 protein: CASSLDFWTSEPYEQYF. In DNA, the CDR3 is TGTGCCAGCAGCTTAGATTTCTGGACTAGCGAACCCTACGAGCAGTACTTC.

The V gene is TRBV20-1, the J gene TRBJ2-1; 9 bases line up with TRBD2. The CDR3 covers 15 residues. Germline-derived CDR1 and CDR2 are DFQATT and SNEGSKA (reference sequence). The trim removed 6 bases at V and 7 bases at J, leaving 13 bases unmatched. In DNA form, the CDR3 reads TGCAGTGCACAAAAACTAGCGGGCCAGGGAAATGAGCAGTTCTTC. The encoded protein is CSAQKLAGQGNEQFF.